This T cell receptor beta chain was documented in a study of blood T cell repertoires in COVID-19. After removal of 1 base from V and 0 bases from J, the junction contained 8 bases not matched to a gene. The CDR3 totals 17 residues. In germline, CDR1 is SGHNT, CDR2 YYREEE (reference sequence). Original data processing: Amplification of reference gene primers provided the estimated nucleated cell counts. Produced via immunoSEQ multiplex PCR; TCRdb's table is partial and in-frame only. The V and J calls and clone size are taken from that table; D and trimming were inferred from the DNA. The table lists 120,000 or so clones, 88% of them singletons.

V is TRBV5-4 and J is TRBJ2-7; 9 nucleotides align to TRBD2. The sequenced material came from peripheral blood. The TCR comes from a human donor in a cohort sampled during active COVID-19. The CDR3 DNA is TGTGCCAGCAGCTTGAGGCTTGCGGGGGGGAGCTCCTACGAGCAGTACTTC. Its protein is CASSLRLAGGSSYEQYF.